The clone carrying this T cell receptor beta chain came up once. The antigen is undetermined. Naive CD8 cells lacked CD45RO and underwent positive selection for CCR7, leaving out terminally differentiated effector memory CD45RA+ cells. This record comes from a study of shared clonotypes between healthy human individuals. Study results and limitations: Having only a few donors restricted how much genetic and exposure-history diversity was captured.

This CDR3 is 13 amino acids long. Per the germline V gene, CDR1 is SGHVS and CDR2 is FQNEAQ. V lost 4 bases to trimming and J lost 12 bases, with 16 bases between them. Generated by immunoSEQ multiplex PCR, the TCRdb table keeps only in-frame clones and is missing some. The repertoire holds nearly 2 million clones, with about 95% as singletons. Sequencing was done on a sample of naive CD8+ T cells sorted from blood. This chain connects TRBV7-8 to TRBJ2-1; tentative D call: TRBD2 (5 bases). This TCR was sampled from a man younger than 30 in good health. CDR3 sequence: CASSSEGEPGQFF. CDR3 bases: TGTGCCAGCAGCTCTGAGGGCGAACCCGGGCAGTTCTTC. The full variable domain, in which reference TRBV7-8 and TRBJ2-1 provide the parts outside the CDR3, is GAGVSQSPRYKVAKRGQDVALRCDPISGHVSLFWYQQALGQGPEFLTYFQNEAQLDKSGLPSDRFFAERPEGSVSTLKIQRTQQEDSAVYLCASSSEGEPGQFFGPGTRLTVL.